This entry describes one TCR beta chain. This entry comes from a study of technical replicates of blood from four donors. Measured with immunoSEQ multiplex PCR; TCRdb has only the in-frame clones, and not every one. The sample consists of just under 60,000 clones, roughly 94% of them appearing once. V was pared by 2 bases and J by 5 bases, with 8 bases of the junction left unmatched. The CDR3 is 16 residues long. Germline V gene lookup returns CDR1 LGHNA and CDR2 YSLEER. Material for sequencing was PBMCs. The V and J genes are TRBV4-3 and TRBJ2-5; 10 nucleotides line up with TRBD2. This receptor was obtained from a human donor in good health. Some clones in this sample may be carry-over from other donors' samples. The CDR3 region is CASSQTGTSGMETQYF. As DNA, the CDR3 is TGCGCCAGCAGCCAAACCGGAACTAGCGGGATGGAGACCCAGTACTTC.